A single sample gave rise to the 13 T cell receptor beta chains below, sequenced in a study of cytomegalovirus exposure and HLA in healthy donors. The PCR had 60 Vbeta and 13 Jbeta primers. The protocol was immunoSEQ multiplex PCR, while the TCRdb copy is restricted to in-frame clones and leaves out a portion. The data hold 110,000 to 150,000 clones, with approximately 80% observed a single time. Material: PBMCs. These receptors all stem from a woman in her thirties or forties in good health and CMV-seropositive.

The genes are TRBV2 and TRBJ2-7, with a possible D match to TRBD1 (5 bases). The germline gives CDR1 SNHLY, CDR2 FYNNEI. V lost 6 bases to trimming and J lost 5 bases, with 17 bases between them. This CDR3 spans 14 amino acids. CDR3: CASRALQGVDEQYF. In DNA form, the CDR3 reads TGTGCCAGCAGGGCCCTCCAGGGTGTCGACGAGCAGTACTTC.

This clone came up once. This chain joins TRBV19 and TRBJ1-5; D is unclear. V was shortened by 5 bases and J by 6 bases, with 14 bases between the two germline ends. Germline CDR1 and CDR2: LNHDA and SQIVND (reference sequence). This CDR3 has 14 residues. CDR3 region: CASSFRERRQPQHF. CDR3 DNA sequence: TGTGCCAGTAGTTTCCGGGAGCGTCGTCAGCCCCAGCATTTT. Complete variable domain (other parts from reference TRBV19 and TRBJ1-5): DGGITQSPKYLFRKEGQNVTLSCEQNLNHDAMYWYRQDPGQGLRLIYYSQIVNDFQKGDIAEGYSVSREKKESFPLTVTSAQKNPTAFYLCASSFRERRQPQHFGDGTRLSIL.

The chain links TRBV29-1 to TRBJ2-1; TRBD2 aligns across 11 bases. The CDR3 consists of 13 residues. Germline lookup yields CDR1 SQVTM and CDR2 ANQGSEA. The CDR3 protein is CSVAGGPYNEQFF. The DNA of the CDR3 is TGCAGTGTAGCGGGAGGGCCCTACAATGAGCAGTTCTTC.

Only one count was recorded for this clone. The J gene is TRBJ1-2, the V gene TRBV9; no clear D. Germline loops: CDR1 SGDLS, CDR2 YYNGEE. V lost 0 bases and J lost 6, with 18 bases in between. The CDR3 length is 16 residues. CDR3 in DNA: TGTGCCAGCAGCGTAGAGGTACACCCAAGAGGGAATGGCTACACCTTC. Encoded protein: CASSVEVHPRGNGYTF.

This clone was seen a few times. The chain links TRBV15 to TRBJ1-3, with TRBD1 identical over 9 bases. The length of the CDR3 is 17 residues. Unmatched junction bases numbered 10, after V lost 1 base and J lost 6 bases. Germline loops: CDR1 LNHNV, CDR2 YYDKDF (reference sequence). CDR3 sequence (DNA): TGTGCCACCAGCAGAGTACCCCGGACAGGGGATGCAAACACCATATATTTT. Translated: CATSRVPRTGDANTIYF.

The chain employs TRBV7-9 and TRBJ2-1; D possibly corresponds to TRBD1 (5 bases). V lost 1 base to trimming and J lost 7 bases, with 14 bases between them. This CDR3 region has 15 residues. Per germline, CDR1 SEHNR and CDR2 FQNEAQ (reference sequence). The CDR3 bases are TGTGCCAGCAGCTTAGAATTGGGGCAGACGAATGAGCAGTTCTTC. This gives the protein CASSLELGQTNEQFF.

This clone was picked up a small number of times. The chain joins TRBV19 to TRBJ1-5, with TRBD1 matching 7 bases. The CDR3 runs to 14 residues. Germline V lookup: CDR1 LNHDA, CDR2 SQIVND (reference sequence). With 5 bases clipped from V and 4 bases from J, the junction kept 5 bases outside the gene matches. The CDR3 DNA follows: TGTGCCAGTAGTCCCCAACAGGGGAATCAGCCCCAGCATTTT. This encodes CASSPQQGNQPQHF.

The chain is built from TRBV7-3 and TRBJ2-5; tentative D call: TRBD1 (7 bases). With 5 bases removed from V and 5 bases from J, the gap between germline ends came to 15 bases. CDR1 and CDR2 (germline): SGHTA, FQGTGA. The CDR3 covers 14 residues. Here the CDR3 DNA reads TGTGCCAGCAGCAGGGGGGACAGATCGGAGACCCAGTACTTC. Its translation: CASSRGDRSETQYF.

V usage is TRBV18 and J usage is TRBJ2-3, with a possible D match to TRBD2 (5 bases). Trimming shortened V by 2 bases and J by 3 bases, and 6 bases separated the two germline ends. The CDR3 runs 13 residues. CDR1 KGHSH and CDR2 LQKENI come from the germline V gene. CDR3 loop: CASSPSGTDTQYF. DNA of the CDR3: TGTGCCAGCTCACCAAGCGGTACAGATACGCAGTATTTT.

The chain carries TRBV7-6 and TRBJ1-2; TRBD1 matches 8 bases. The CDR3 sequence is 13 residues long. Per the germline V gene, CDR1 is SGHVS and CDR2 is FNYEAQ. J was trimmed by 7 bases and V by 10 bases; bases with no gene match: 11. The CDR3 coding sequence is TGTGCCACCCGTATGCAGGGGGCGGGTGGCTACACCTTC. It translates to CATRMQGAGGYTF.

This clone occurred a few times. The chain is built from TRBV5-1 and TRBJ1-2, with D perhaps TRBD1 (6 bases). The germline CDR1 and CDR2 sequences are SGHRS and YFSETQ. Trimming stripped 0 bases from V and 5 bases from J, with 20 bases between. The CDR3 totals 17 residues. The CDR3 DNA reads TGCGCCAGCAGCTTGGAGGCAGGGGTTGATCAATTTTATGGCTACACCTTC. Its translation is CASSLEAGVDQFYGYTF.

J is TRBJ1-3 and V is TRBV10-2, with 9 bases matching TRBD1. Germline CDR1 and CDR2: WSHSY and SAAADI. The V segment lost 8 bases and the J segment 4 bases; nucleotides outside the gene matches: 12. CDR3 length: 16 amino acids. CDR3 DNA: TGCGCCAGCCGCCCTGAACAGGGGGCTCGGGGAAACACCATATATTTT. Protein sequence: CASRPEQGARGNTIYF.

Only one count was recorded for this clone. The chain recombines TRBV19 with TRBJ2-1; the match to TRBD2 covers 8 bases. V shed 5 bases and J 6 bases; nucleotides not matched to a gene: 12. The germline V gene has CDR1 LNHDA and CDR2 SQIVND (reference sequence). This CDR3 spans 16 amino acids. The CDR3 region is CASSAVPGLGLNEQFF. CDR3 DNA: TGTGCCAGTAGTGCAGTCCCGGGACTAGGACTCAATGAGCAGTTCTTC.